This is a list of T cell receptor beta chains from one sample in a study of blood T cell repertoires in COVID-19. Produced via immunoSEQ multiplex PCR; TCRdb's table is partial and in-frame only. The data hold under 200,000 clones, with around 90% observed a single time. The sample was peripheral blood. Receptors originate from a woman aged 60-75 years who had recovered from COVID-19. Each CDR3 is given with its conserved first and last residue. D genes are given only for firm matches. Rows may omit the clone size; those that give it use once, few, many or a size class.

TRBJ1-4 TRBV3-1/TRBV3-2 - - TGTGCCAGCAGCCCTTCGAACAGCAATGAAAAACTGTTTTTT CASSPSNSNEKLFF
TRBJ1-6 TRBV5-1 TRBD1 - TGCGCCAGCAGCTTATCCGGGACAGGGGAGCTCCCCCTCCACTTT CASSLSGTGELPLHF
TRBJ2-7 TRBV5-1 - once TGCGCCAGCTGCCGAGATGATTTCCTCTCCTACGAGCAGTACTTC CASCRDDFLSYEQYF
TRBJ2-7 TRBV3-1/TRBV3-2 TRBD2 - TGTGCCAGCAGGGTAGCGGGGACCTACGAGCAGTACTTC CASRVAGTYEQYF
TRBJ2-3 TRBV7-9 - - TGTGCCAGCAGGAGGGCAGGCACAGATACGCAGTATTTT CASRRAGTDTQYF
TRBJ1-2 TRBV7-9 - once TGTGCCAGCAGCTTAGCGCTGACGGCGGGGGCTGCTGGCTACACCTTC CASSLALTAGAAGYTF
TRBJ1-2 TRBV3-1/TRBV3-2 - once TGTGCCAGCAGCCAACTGTCAGGAAACTATGGCTACACCTTC CASSQLSGNYGYTF
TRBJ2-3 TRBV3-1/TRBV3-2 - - TGTGCCAGCAGCCAAGTCCTTAGCACAGATACGCAGTATTTT CASSQVLSTDTQYF
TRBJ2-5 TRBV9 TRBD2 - TGTGCCAGCAGCACCGGGGGGAACCAAGAGACCCAGTACTTC CASSTGGNQETQYF
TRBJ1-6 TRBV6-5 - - TGTGCCAGCAGTTACTCCATCAGGGAATCACCCCTCCACTTT CASSYSIRESPLHF
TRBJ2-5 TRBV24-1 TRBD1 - TGTGCCACCAGTGATACCTGGACAGGGGACCAAGAGACCCAGTACTTC CATSDTWTGDQETQYF
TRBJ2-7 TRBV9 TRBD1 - TGTGCCAGCAGCGTAGGGACAGGGGGGAGATACGAGCAGTACTTC CASSVGTGGRYEQYF
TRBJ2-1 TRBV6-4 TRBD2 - TGTGCCAGCAGTGACTTGGGCGGGGGAGAGCAGTTCTTC CASSDLGGGEQFF